This TCR beta chain was sequenced in a study of blood T cell repertoires in COVID-19. Across the study: Both acute and convalescent COVID-19 samples were obtained from the United States, Italy and Spain.

The repertoire was sequenced with immunoSEQ multiplex PCR; TCRdb's copy has only in-frame clones and lacks some. The repertoire holds hundreds of thousands of clones, with around 90% as singletons. V lost 3 bases and J 6 bases, leaving 11 bases between the germline ends. The CDR3 loop spans 14 amino acids. Looked up from germline, CDR1 is SEHNR and CDR2 is FQNEAQ (reference sequence). Individuals drawn from approximately 26 US areas were about 18 to 100 years old. Categorization into cohorts depended on clinical history that participants reported. Symptom resolution, clearance, or two negative PCRs marked donors in Cohort 3 as recovered.

This TCR was recovered from a woman in her 30s who had recovered from COVID-19. The genes are TRBV7-9 and TRBJ1-4; D is unclear. The source material was PBMCs or T cells enriched from blood (not recorded which). CDR3 nucleotide sequence: TGTGCCAGCAGCTTTGCGGGCACCTATGAAAAACTGTTTTTT. This sequence encodes CASSFAGTYEKLFF.